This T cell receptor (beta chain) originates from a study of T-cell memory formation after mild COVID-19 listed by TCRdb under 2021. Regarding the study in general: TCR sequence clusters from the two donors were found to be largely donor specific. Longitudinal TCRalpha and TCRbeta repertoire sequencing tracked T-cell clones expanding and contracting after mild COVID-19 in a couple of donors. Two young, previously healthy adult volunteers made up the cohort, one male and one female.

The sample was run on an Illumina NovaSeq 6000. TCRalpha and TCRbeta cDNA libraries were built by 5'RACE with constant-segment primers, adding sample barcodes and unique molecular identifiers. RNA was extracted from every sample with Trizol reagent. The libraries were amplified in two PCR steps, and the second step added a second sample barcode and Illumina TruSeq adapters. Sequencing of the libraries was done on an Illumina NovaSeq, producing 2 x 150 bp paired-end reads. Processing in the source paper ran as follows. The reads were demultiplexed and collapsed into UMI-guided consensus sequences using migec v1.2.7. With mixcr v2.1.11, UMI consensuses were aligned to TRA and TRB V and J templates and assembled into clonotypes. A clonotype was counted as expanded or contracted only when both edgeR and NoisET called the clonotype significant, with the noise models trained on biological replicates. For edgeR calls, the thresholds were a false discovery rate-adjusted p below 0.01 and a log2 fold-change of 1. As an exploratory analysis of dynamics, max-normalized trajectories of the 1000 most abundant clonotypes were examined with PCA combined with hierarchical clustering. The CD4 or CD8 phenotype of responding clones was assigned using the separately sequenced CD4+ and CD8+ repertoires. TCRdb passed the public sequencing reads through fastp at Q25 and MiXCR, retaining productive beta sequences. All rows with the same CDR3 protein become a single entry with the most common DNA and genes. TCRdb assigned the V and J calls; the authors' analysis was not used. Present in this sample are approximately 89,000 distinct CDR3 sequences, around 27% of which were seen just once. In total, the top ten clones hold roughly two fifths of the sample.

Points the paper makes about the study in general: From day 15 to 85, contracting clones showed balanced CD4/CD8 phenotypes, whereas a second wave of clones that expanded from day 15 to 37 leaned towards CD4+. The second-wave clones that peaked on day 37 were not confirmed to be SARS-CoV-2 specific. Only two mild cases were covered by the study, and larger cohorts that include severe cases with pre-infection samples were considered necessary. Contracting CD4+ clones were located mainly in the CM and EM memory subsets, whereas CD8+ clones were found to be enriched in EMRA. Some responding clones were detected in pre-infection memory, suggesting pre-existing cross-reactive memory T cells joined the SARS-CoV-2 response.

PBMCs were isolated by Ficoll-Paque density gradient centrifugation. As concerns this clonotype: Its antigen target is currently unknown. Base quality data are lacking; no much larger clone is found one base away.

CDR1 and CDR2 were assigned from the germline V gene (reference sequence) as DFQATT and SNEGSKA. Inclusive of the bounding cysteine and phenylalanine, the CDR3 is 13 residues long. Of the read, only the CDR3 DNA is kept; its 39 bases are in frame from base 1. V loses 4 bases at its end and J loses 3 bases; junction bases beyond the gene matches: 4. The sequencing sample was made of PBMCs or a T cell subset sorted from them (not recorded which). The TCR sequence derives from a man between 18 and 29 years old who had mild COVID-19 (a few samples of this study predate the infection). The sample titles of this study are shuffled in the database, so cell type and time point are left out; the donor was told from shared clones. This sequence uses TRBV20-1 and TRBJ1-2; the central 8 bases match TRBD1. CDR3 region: CSATGTGDYGYTF. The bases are TGCAGTGCTACCGGGACAGGCGACTATGGCTACACCTTC.